This T cell receptor (beta chain) derives from a study of OX40 agonist ivuxolimab in advanced cancers. Study-wide results and caveats: It was also the case that some nonresponders had low normalized T-cell clonal expansion.

The CDR3 runs 14 residues. Germline lookup yields CDR1 SGHVS and CDR2 FQNEAQ. Trimming pared 4 bases from V and 5 bases from J, leaving 12 bases between. Note on this clone: Antigen specificity is unknown.

Assay: immunoSEQ multiplex PCR; the TCRdb copy retains only in-frame clones and omits some. The sample yields 55,000 to 80,000 clones, about 90% seen once. Sample: CD4+ or CD8+ T cells sorted from blood, taken in a trial of the OX40 agonist ivuxolimab. This clonotype was obtained from an adult with an advanced solid tumor such as melanoma, head and neck, liver or kidney cancer. This chain uses TRBV7-8 with TRBJ1-5; D is perhaps TRBD1 (5 bases). DNA of the CDR3: TGTGCCAGCAGCTGGGGGAGGCAGGATCAGCCCCAGCATTTT. Amino acids: CASSWGRQDQPQHF. Together with reference TRBV7-8 and TRBJ1-5, the CDR3 gives the full variable domain: GAGVSQSPRYKVAKRGQDVALRCDPISGHVSLFWYQQALGQGPEFLTYFQNEAQLDKSGLPSDRFFAERPEGSVSTLKIQRTQQEDSAVYLCASSWGRQDQPQHFGDGTRLSIL.